The rows below give T cell receptor beta chains drawn from one sample of a study of T cells in Graves' hyperthyroidism and ophthalmopathy. TCRdb re-called the multiplex PCR reads with MiXCR, one entry per CDR3 protein. The table lists 250,000 to 400,000 distinct CDR3 sequences, around 15% of them singletons. Source material: blood. The receptor set was obtained from a woman aged 40 to 50 with Graves' ophthalmopathy. The CDR3 runs from the conserved cysteine through the conserved F or W. A D gene is named only where the DNA matches it firmly. Where a row states a size, it is once, few, many or the class of an expanded clone; other rows omit it.

j_call clone_size d_call v_call cdr3_aa cdr3_nt
TRBJ1-5 NA NA TRBV5-4 CASSSSPGRPGGNQPQHF TGTGCCAGCAGCTCCTCTCCGGGGAGACCGGGGGGAAATCAGCCCCAGCATTTT
TRBJ2-7 NA TRBD1 TRBV28 CASRRKGTGPYEQYF TGTGCCAGCAGAAGGAAGGGGACAGGGCCCTACGAGCAGTACTTC
TRBJ1-5 NA TRBD1 TRBV15 CATSSPDRGNQPQHF TGTGCCACCAGCAGTCCGGACAGGGGCAATCAGCCCCAGCATTTT
TRBJ2-1 once NA TRBV7-3 CASSLQARDDNEQFF TGTGCCAGCAGCTTACAGGCCAGGGATGACAATGAGCAGTTCTTC
TRBJ2-1 many NA TRBV11-1 CASSLVYQRPNEQFF TGTGCCAGCAGCTTAGTGTATCAGCGCCCCAATGAGCAGTTCTTC
TRBJ2-3 many NA TRBV10-1 CASSGEADTQYF TGCGCCAGCAGTGGAGAGGCAGATACGCAGTATTTT
TRBJ2-7 NA TRBD1 TRBV18 CASHRQGYYEQYF TGTGCCAGCCACCGACAGGGGTACTACGAGCAGTACTTC
TRBJ1-2 NA TRBD1 TRBV4-1 CASSQAQGGVYGYTF TGCGCCAGCAGCCAGGCTCAGGGGGGCGTCTATGGCTACACCTTC
TRBJ1-4 few TRBD1 TRBV20-1 CSAQGQYNEKLFF TGCAGTGCTCAGGGACAGTATAATGAAAAACTGTTTTTT
TRBJ2-1 NA NA TRBV30 CAWSVAGYEQFF TGTGCCTGGAGTGTCGCAGGGTATGAGCAGTTCTTC
TRBJ2-7 NA TRBD2 TRBV2 CAKDTGGGSYEQYF TGTGCCAAAGATACGGGAGGAGGTTCCTACGAGCAGTACTTC
TRBJ2-5 many TRBD1 TRBV6-1 CASRQGQGNRETQYF TGTGCCAGCAGGCAGGGACAGGGGAACCGGGAGACCCAGTACTTC
TRBJ2-1 many NA TRBV29-1 CSITGLGNEQFF TGCAGCATCACAGGGTTAGGGAATGAGCAGTTCTTC
TRBJ2-3 many NA TRBV27 CASSFFSSTDTQYF TGTGCCAGCAGTTTTTTCTCGAGCACAGATACGCAGTATTTT
TRBJ1-3 many NA TRBV6-1 CATHFSGSGNTIYF TGTGCCACCCATTTCTCGGGCTCTGGAAACACCATATATTTT
TRBJ1-2 NA NA TRBV6-5 CASSYSGGGYGYTF TGTGCCAGCAGTTACTCAGGAGGGGGCTATGGCTACACCTTC
TRBJ2-7 few NA TRBV5-1 CASSINLDEQYF TGCGCCAGCAGCATAAACCTGGACGAGCAGTACTTC
TRBJ2-7 many NA TRBV28 CASGRIYEQYF TGTGCCAGCGGACGGATCTACGAGCAGTACTTC
TRBJ2-1 few NA TRBV18 CASSPREDWGLNEQFF TGTGCCAGCTCACCACGTGAGGATTGGGGGCTCAATGAGCAGTTCTTC
TRBJ2-1 NA NA TRBV12-3/TRBV12-4 CASSADRADNEQFF TGTGCCAGCAGCGCGGACCGTGCGGACAATGAGCAGTTCTTC
TRBJ1-1 many NA TRBV12-5 CASGLVLSSSRVANTEAFF TGTGCTAGTGGTTTGGTACTCTCTAGTAGCAGGGTGGCGAACACTGAAGCTTTCTTT
TRBJ2-5 many NA TRBV10-3 CAISGDYRGSETQYF TGTGCCATCAGTGGGGACTACAGGGGTTCAGAGACCCAGTACTTC
TRBJ2-7 NA NA TRBV28 CASSRTGRNYEQYF TGTGCCAGCAGTCGGACGGGGAGGAACTACGAGCAGTACTTC
TRBJ2-1 many TRBD1 TRBV25-1 CASSDHGQGSTEQFF TGTGCCAGCAGTGACCACGGACAGGGTTCCACTGAGCAGTTCTTC
TRBJ2-5 few TRBD1 TRBV9 CASSAMGDSVGSGETQYF TGTGCCAGCAGCGCCATGGGGGACAGTGTAGGGAGTGGAGAGACCCAGTACTTC
TRBJ1-1 NA NA TRBV25-1 CASNEVGMNTEAFF TGTGCCAGCAATGAGGTTGGCATGAACACTGAAGCTTTCTTT
TRBJ1-5 many TRBD1 TRBV28 CASSSGTGNNQPQHF TGTGCCAGCAGCTCCGGGACAGGGAACAATCAGCCCCAGCATTTT
TRBJ1-2 many NA TRBV20-1 CSARYLGLYTF TGCAGTGCTAGATATCTGGGATTGTACACCTTC
TRBJ2-3 many TRBD2 TRBV27 CASSSLGTSPRTDTQYF TGTGCCAGCAGTTCCCTCGGGACTAGCCCCCGCACAGATACGCAGTATTTT
TRBJ1-1 NA NA TRBV7-9 CASSFPGQQNTEAFF TGTGCCAGCAGCTTCCCTGGACAGCAAAACACTGAAGCTTTCTTT
TRBJ1-1 many NA TRBV29-1 CSVVPTRPNTEAFF TGCAGCGTTGTTCCCACGCGCCCTAACACTGAAGCTTTCTTT
TRBJ1-1 few NA TRBV30 CAWGLFPPMNTEAFF TGTGCCTGGGGACTGTTTCCTCCTATGAACACTGAAGCTTTCTTT
TRBJ2-1 few TRBD1 TRBV29-1 CSVTVQGSYNEQFF TGCAGCGTTACCGTACAGGGGTCCTACAATGAGCAGTTCTTC
TRBJ2-7 many TRBD1 TRBV25-1 CASSEDRDRILCVQYF TGTGCCAGCAGTGAAGACCGGGACAGGATTTTATGCGTGCAGTACTTC
TRBJ1-3 many TRBD1 TRBV6-1 CASSGGQAISGNTIYF TGTGCCAGCAGTGGGGGACAGGCCATCTCTGGAAACACCATATATTTT
TRBJ2-1 NA NA TRBV28 CASSFTDPKQFF TGTGCCAGCAGTTTTACCGATCCCAAGCAGTTCTTC
TRBJ2-1 many NA TRBV2 CASPRVSSYNEQFF TGTGCCAGCCCCAGGGTGAGCTCCTACAATGAGCAGTTCTTC
TRBJ1-2 many TRBD1 TRBV7-2 CASTRQGVVYGYTF TGTGCCAGCACAAGACAGGGGGTGGTCTATGGCTACACCTTC
TRBJ2-1 many TRBD2 TRBV28 CASSSIAGGIYNEQFF TGTGCCAGCAGTTCAATAGCGGGAGGAATTTACAATGAGCAGTTCTTC
TRBJ2-2 once TRBD2 TRBV11-2 CASSFPGLAGDTGELFF TGTGCCAGCAGCTTCCCGGGACTGGCGGGAGACACCGGGGAGCTGTTTTTT
TRBJ2-1 many TRBD2 TRBV15 CATSGSGASYNEQFF TGTGCCACCAGCGGGAGCGGGGCCTCCTACAATGAGCAGTTCTTC
TRBJ1-2 NA NA TRBV15 CATSARGPVDYGYTF TGTGCCACCAGCGCCCGGGGCCCCGTCGACTATGGCTACACCTTC
TRBJ2-1 NA TRBD1 TRBV4-1 CASSHGQASYNEQFF TGCGCCAGCAGCCACGGACAGGCCTCCTACAATGAGCAGTTCTTC
TRBJ2-5 NA NA TRBV5-5 CASSQNLAIQETQYF TGTGCCAGCAGCCAGAATCTAGCGATCCAAGAGACCCAGTACTTC